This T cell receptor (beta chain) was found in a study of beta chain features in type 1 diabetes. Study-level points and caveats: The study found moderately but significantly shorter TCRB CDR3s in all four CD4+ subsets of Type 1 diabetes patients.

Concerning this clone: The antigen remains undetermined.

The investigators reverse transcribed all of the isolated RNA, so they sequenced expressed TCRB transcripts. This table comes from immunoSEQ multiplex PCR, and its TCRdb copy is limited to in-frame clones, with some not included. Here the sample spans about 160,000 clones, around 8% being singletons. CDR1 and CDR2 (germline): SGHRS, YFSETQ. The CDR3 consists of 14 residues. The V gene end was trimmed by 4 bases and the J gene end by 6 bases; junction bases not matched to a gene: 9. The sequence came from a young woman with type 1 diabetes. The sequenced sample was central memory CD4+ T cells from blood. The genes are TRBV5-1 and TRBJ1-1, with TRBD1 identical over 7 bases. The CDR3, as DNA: TGCGCCAGCAGCCCCCAGGGGGTTAGTGCTGAAGCTTTCTTT. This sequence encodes CASSPQGVSAEAFF.